This is a list of T cell receptor beta chains from one sample in a study of blood T cells in healthy people across ages. TCRdb reprocessed the 5' RACE reads with MiXCR, giving one entry per CDR3 protein. The sample contains about 940,000 distinct CDR3 sequences, about 48% of which appear only once. Source material: blood. The receptors originated from a man under 40 in good health. Each CDR3 is given with its conserved first and last residue. The D gene is left open where the match is weak. Clone size is given for some rows only: seen once, a few or many times, or a class if the clone is expanded.

d_call: NA
cdr3_length: 16
clone_size: NA
j_call: TRBJ1-6
v_call: TRBV15
cdr3_nt: TGTGCCACCGGACGGGGTGGAAGCTCCTATAATTCACCCCTCCACTTT
cdr3_aa: CATGRGGSSYNSPLHF

d_call: NA
cdr3_length: 14
clone_size: NA
j_call: TRBJ1-1
v_call: TRBV28
cdr3_nt: TGTGCCAGCAGTCCGGACTGGAGGGGCACTGAAGCTTTCTTT
cdr3_aa: CASSPDWRGTEAFF

d_call: NA
cdr3_length: 13
clone_size: NA
j_call: TRBJ1-2
v_call: TRBV5-1
cdr3_nt: TGCGCCAGCAGAGGGGAGTTCGGGGCTGGCTACACCTTC
cdr3_aa: CASRGEFGAGYTF

d_call: NA
cdr3_length: 14
clone_size: NA
j_call: TRBJ2-7
v_call: TRBV28
cdr3_nt: TGTGCCGGCAGTGCCGGGACGCAAACCTACGAGCAGTACTTC
cdr3_aa: CAGSAGTQTYEQYF

d_call: NA
cdr3_length: 17
clone_size: NA
j_call: TRBJ2-2
v_call: TRBV5-1
cdr3_nt: TGCGCCAGCAGCCCCGATGATCTCCGGGCCACCACCGGGGAGCTGTTTTTT
cdr3_aa: CASSPDDLRATTGELFF

d_call: NA
cdr3_length: 14
clone_size: NA
j_call: TRBJ1-2
v_call: TRBV20-1
cdr3_nt: TGCAGTGCTAGGGAGACTGCTAGCAACTATGGCTACACCTTC
cdr3_aa: CSARETASNYGYTF

d_call: NA
cdr3_length: 13
clone_size: NA
j_call: TRBJ2-6
v_call: TRBV6-2/TRBV6-3
cdr3_nt: TGTGCCAGCAGTGGCGAGTTGGCCAACGTCCTGACTTTC
cdr3_aa: CASSGELANVLTF

d_call: NA
cdr3_length: 12
clone_size: few
j_call: TRBJ1-2
v_call: TRBV5-6
cdr3_nt: TGTGCCAGCGGCCCAGATTTCGATGGCTACACCTTC
cdr3_aa: CASGPDFDGYTF

d_call: TRBD2
cdr3_length: 16
clone_size: few
j_call: TRBJ2-1
v_call: TRBV11-2
cdr3_nt: TGTGCCAGCAGTCCCGGTAGCGGGGGGGCCAGGAATGAGCAGTTCTTC
cdr3_aa: CASSPGSGGARNEQFF

d_call: NA
cdr3_length: 16
clone_size: few
j_call: TRBJ1-1
v_call: TRBV4-2
cdr3_nt: TGTGCCAGCAGCCAACAGGGTCGGACAGCGGGGACTGAAGCTTTCTTT
cdr3_aa: CASSQQGRTAGTEAFF

d_call: TRBD1
cdr3_length: 15
clone_size: NA
j_call: TRBJ2-1
v_call: TRBV27
cdr3_nt: TGTGCCAGCAGTTTGGCCAGGGGGAATCCCTACGAGCAGTTCTTC
cdr3_aa: CASSLARGNPYEQFF

d_call: NA
cdr3_length: 15
clone_size: NA
j_call: TRBJ2-3
v_call: TRBV4-1
cdr3_nt: TGCGCCAGCAGCCAAGAAAGGGGATCGCGGGACTTCTGGTATTTT
cdr3_aa: CASSQERGSRDFWYF